This T cell receptor beta chain is from a study of OX40 agonist ivuxolimab in advanced cancers. Study in general: Ivuxolimab is a fully human IgG2 antibody that activates OX40 (CD134). Anti-PD-1, anti-PD-L1 or anti-CTLA-4 therapy given earlier was allowed, and 40% had some. Study-wide results and caveats: CD4+ and CD8+ blood T cells expanded clonally by week 6 at 0.1 to 3.0 mg/kg.

TCRdb's table, derived via immunoSEQ multiplex PCR, lists solely in-frame clones and lacks some. The repertoire includes some 65,000 clones, approximately 81% of them detected once, and approximately 3.8% sits in the top ten. Of note for this clone: As yet, its antigen is unknown.

The CDR3 consists of 14 residues. This clonotype originated in an adult with an advanced solid tumor such as melanoma, head and neck, liver or kidney cancer. Sequenced material: CD4+ or CD8+ T cells sorted from blood, taken in a trial of the OX40 agonist ivuxolimab. This chain uses TRBV21-1 with TRBJ1-1. TRBV21-1 is annotated as a pseudogene. Written as DNA, the CDR3 is TGTGCCAGCTCCCGGGGGCGGTTGAACACTGAAGCTTTCTTT. Translating it yields CASSRGRLNTEAFF.